Shown below are 29 T cell receptor beta chains from a single sample sequenced in a study of T cells in Graves' hyperthyroidism and ophthalmopathy. Template material for amplifying TCR beta CDR3 regions consisted of RNA transcripts. Initially, a first-round RT-PCR of the TCR CDR3 employed the HTBI primer set. TCRdb reprocessed the multiplex PCR reads with MiXCR, giving one entry per CDR3 protein. This table holds about 640,000 distinct CDR3 sequences, less than 25% found once. Sequencing was carried out using blood. The receptor set was obtained from a man aged 30-40 years with Graves' ophthalmopathy.

This clonotype has at least ten counts. The genes are TRBV7-9 and TRBJ1-1; D remains unclear. Trimming removed 5 bases at V and 4 bases at J, with 11 bases between. Germline V gene sequence: CDR1 SEHNR, CDR2 FQNEAQ (reference sequence). The CDR3 length is 13 residues. This CDR3 reads CASSQTWGTEAFF. CDR3 nucleotides: TGTGCCAGCAGCCAAACGTGGGGCACTGAAGCTTTCTTT.

The chain employs TRBV6-1 and TRBJ1-5; D ambiguous. V was cut by 4 bases and J by 3 bases, with 10 bases left in between. This CDR3 is 14 amino acids long. CDR1 and CDR2 from the germline V gene are MNHNS and SASEGT. The CDR3: CASSAMGINQPQHF. The CDR3 coding sequence is TGTGCCAGCAGTGCGATGGGAATCAATCAGCCCCAGCATTTT.

This clonotype was seen only a few times. The chain joins TRBV6-5 to TRBJ1-1; no clear D. The germline V and J ends were trimmed by 0 bases and 5 bases, with 7 bases remaining between them. The CDR3 length is 13 residues. Germline V CDR1 and CDR2: MNHEY, SVGAGI. The CDR3 spells CASSYSGETEAFF. CDR3 DNA sequence: TGTGCCAGCAGTTACTCTGGGGAAACTGAAGCTTTCTTT.

This clonotype was seen a few times. The chain is built from TRBV27 and TRBJ2-2, with 7 bases aligning to TRBD2. Germline-derived CDR1 and CDR2 are MNHEY and SMNVEV (reference sequence). This CDR3 has 14 residues. V was clipped by 4 bases and J by 4 bases; unmatched bases: 3. The DNA for the CDR3 is TGTGCCAGCAGTTGGGAGGGGAGCACCGGGGAGCTGTTTTTT. This encodes CASSWEGSTGELFF.

This clonotype was recorded a few times. The V and J genes are TRBV12-3 or TRBV12-4 and TRBJ2-1, with D tentatively TRBD2 (6 bases). V shed 3 bases and J shed 2 bases, with 11 bases lying between them. The CDR3 extends over 15 amino acids. CDR3 DNA: TGTGCCAGCAGTTTCGGCGGGATCCCCTACAATGAGCAGTTCTTC. It specifies CASSFGGIPYNEQFF.

At least ten counts were recorded for this clonotype. Here the CDR3 DNA reads TGTGCCAGCACGGTTGAAGCGACACCGCCCAACACTGAAGCTTTCTTT. Translated, it gives CASTVEATPPNTEAFF. The V call is TRBV2, the J call TRBJ1-1; D gene unclear. The V gene's germline CDR1 is SNHLY and CDR2 FYNNEI. V was trimmed by 7 bases and J by 2 bases, leaving 20 bases between them. The CDR3 loop spans 16 amino acids.

The chain has TRBV15 and TRBJ1-5, with no clear D. From germline, CDR1 is LNHNV and CDR2 YYDKDF (reference sequence). V was trimmed by 1 base and J by 10 bases, leaving 14 bases between them. The CDR3 runs to 14 residues. CDR3 bases: TGTGCCACCAGCAGAGGAGGGAGGGAGGGCCCCCAGCATTTT. It yields the protein CATSRGGREGPQHF.

The sample holds a few counts of this clonotype. The chain combines TRBV12-3 or TRBV12-4 with TRBJ1-4; the match to TRBD1 covers 10 bases. This CDR3 spans 16 amino acids. The junction had 10 bases not matched to a gene; V was cut back by 5 bases and J by 7 bases. CDR3 in amino acids: CASSPPDRGFAEKLFF. The CDR3 DNA follows: TGTGCCAGCAGTCCCCCGGACAGGGGGTTTGCTGAAAAACTGTTTTTT.

This clonotype was observed at least ten times. The chain employs TRBV27 and TRBJ2-5; 9 nucleotides align to TRBD1. The CDR3 length is 13 residues. The germline V gene encodes CDR1 MNHEY and CDR2 SMNVEV (reference sequence). V lost 8 bases to trimming and J lost 4 bases; unmatched junction nucleotides: 5. Written as DNA, the CDR3 is TGTGCCAGCCCCCTGGACAGGGGAGAGACCCAGTACTTC. Amino acids: CASPLDRGETQYF.

This clonotype was counted a few times. A much bigger clone sits one base away, suggesting this may be a read error. Here the CDR3 omits its conserved ending phenylalanine or tryptophan, so a read error is the likely source. The DNA of the CDR3 is TGCGCCAGCAGCTTGGAGGAGAGTCGCTCCTACAATGAGCAGTTCCTC. It specifies CASSLEESRSYNEQFL. V and J are TRBV5-1 and TRBJ2-1; no clear D gene. Per the germline V gene, CDR1 is SGHRS and CDR2 is YFSETQ. Trimming removed 0 bases from V and 0 bases from J, with 10 bases in between. The CDR3 has 16 residues.

V usage is TRBV7-9 and J usage is TRBJ2-5; tentatively, D is TRBD1 or TRBD2 (6 bases each). Germline values: CDR1 SEHNR, CDR2 FQNEAQ (reference sequence). The CDR3 is 18 amino acids. The ends were cut back, 2 bases at V and 2 bases at J, with 21 bases in the middle. CDR3 nucleotides: TGTGCCAGCAGCTTAAATGCGGGGCGGGGCAGGGGACAAGAGACCCAGTACTTC. It encodes CASSLNAGRGRGQETQYF.

This clonotype has more than one count but fewer than ten. This chain links TRBV5-6 with TRBJ1-2; no clear D gene. This CDR3 region has 13 residues. The V end lost 0 bases, the J end lost 6 bases, and 9 bases lay between the germline ends. In germline, CDR1 is SGHDT, CDR2 YYEEEE. As DNA, the CDR3 is TGTGCCAGCAGCTTGGGACGGACCGATGGCTACACCTTC. Its protein product is CASSLGRTDGYTF. The full variable domain, its missing parts supplied by reference TRBV5-6 and TRBJ1-2, is DAGVTQSPTHLIKTRGQQVTLRCSPKSGHDTVSWYQQALGQGPQFIFQYYEEEERQRGNFPDRFSGHQFPNYSSELNVNALLLGDSALYLCASSLGRTDGYTFGSGTRLTVV.

This clonotype came up a few times. The chain employs TRBV6-1 and TRBJ1-1; 11 bases line up with TRBD1. Germline loops: CDR1 MNHNS, CDR2 SASEGT. Trimming at V came to 7 bases and at J to 5 bases, leaving 6 bases not matched to a gene. The CDR3 contains 14 residues. The CDR3 loop is CASNPGTGGTEAFF. The CDR3 DNA reads TGTGCCAGCAATCCCGGGACAGGGGGAACTGAAGCTTTCTTT.

This clonotype was seen a few times. The chain uses TRBV20-1 and TRBJ2-3, with 8 bases lining up with TRBD2. The CDR3 spans 13 residues. The germline CDR1 and CDR2 sequences are DFQATT and SNEGSKA (reference sequence). V gave up 5 bases and J gave up 8 bases; unmatched junction bases: 9. The CDR3 DNA sequence: TGCAGTGCTTTTTCCCAAGCGGGAGTTACGCAGTATTTT. It yields the protein CSAFSQAGVTQYF.

This clonotype was counted ten times or more. The gene calls are TRBV11-2 and TRBJ2-7; D is possibly TRBD2 (6 bases). The CDR3 totals 14 residues. Per the germline V gene, CDR1 is SGHAT and CDR2 is FQNNGV. V was trimmed by 5 bases and J by 0 bases, leaving 11 bases between them. The CDR3 here is CASSGREFSYEQYF. For the CDR3, the DNA is TGTGCCAGCAGCGGCCGGGAGTTCTCCTACGAGCAGTACTTC.

This clonotype was found a few times. The V call is TRBV9, the J call TRBJ2-2, with D possibly TRBD2 on 5 matching bases. The CDR3 extends over 18 amino acids. CDR1 is SGDLS and CDR2 is YYNGEE in the germline V gene. Trimming cost V 0 bases and J 0 bases, with 15 bases left between them. This CDR3 reads CASSVGRRESANTGELFF. The CDR3 DNA is TGTGCCAGCAGCGTAGGCAGACGGGAAAGCGCGAACACCGGGGAGCTGTTTTTT.

This clonotype was seen a few times. This chain connects TRBV4-3 to TRBJ2-7, with 7 bases lining up with TRBD2. The CDR3 is 17 amino acids. Germline CDR1 and CDR2: LGHNA and YSLEER. Unmatched junction bases numbered 9, after V lost 0 bases and J lost 1 base. The CDR3, as DNA: TGCGCCAGCAGCCAAGATAGGGAGGGGACGGCTTCCTACGAGCAGTACTTC. It yields the protein CASSQDREGTASYEQYF.

This clonotype was counted only a few times. The chain uses TRBV7-9 and TRBJ2-5; D is perhaps TRBD2 (6 bases). CDR1 is SEHNR, CDR2 FQNEAQ, per germline (reference sequence). There are 13 residues in the CDR3. Trimming took off 8 bases at V and 2 bases at J, with 12 bases between the two ends. The CDR3 region is CASLGTGQETQYF. The CDR3 nucleotides read TGTGCCAGCCTCGGGACTGGGCAAGAGACCCAGTACTTC.

This clonotype was counted between two and nine times. V usage is TRBV10-3 and J usage is TRBJ2-7; TRBD2 matches 11 bases. CDR3 length equals 15 residues. J gave up 1 base and V 6 bases, and 5 bases lay outside the gene matches. Germline loops: CDR1 ENHRY, CDR2 SYGVKD. The CDR3 loop reads CAIRPGLAGSYEQYF. DNA for the CDR3: TGTGCCATCAGGCCAGGACTAGCGGGTTCCTACGAGCAGTACTTC.

The rearrangement uses TRBV27 and TRBJ1-4, with TRBD1 matching over 8 bases. J lost 7 bases, V lost 6 bases, and 7 bases had no gene match. Germline V CDR1 and CDR2: MNHEY, SMNVEV (reference sequence). CDR3 length: 14 amino acids. The DNA for the CDR3 is TGTGCCAGCAGCCAGACAGGGGTGGGTGAAAAACTGTTTTTT. This gives the protein CASSQTGVGEKLFF.

The chain employs TRBV15 and TRBJ1-2; 7 bases are a match to TRBD1. Unmatched junction bases numbered 9, after V lost 0 bases and J lost 8 bases. CDR1 is LNHNV and CDR2 is YYDKDF in the germline V gene (reference sequence). The CDR3 contains 15 residues. CDR3 protein: CATSRDRTGAGGYTF. In DNA form, the CDR3 reads TGTGCCACCAGCAGAGATCGGACAGGTGCCGGAGGCTACACCTTC.

Comments on this clonotype: The junction departs from the called germline gene at one end, perhaps through a read error. The rearrangement links TRBV6-2 or TRBV6-3 to TRBJ2-2; TRBD1 or TRBD2 may be the D gene (5 bases each). Germline CDR1 MNHEY, CDR2 SVGEGT. This CDR3 is 17 amino acids long. For the CDR3, the DNA is TGTGCCAGCGGTTACTTCACCGGGACCCCCAACACCGGGGAGCTGTTTTTT. Translated, it gives CASGYFTGTPNTGELFF.

This clonotype was recorded a few times. The chain employs TRBV18 and TRBJ2-7; no reliable D call. The CDR3 sequence is 14 residues long. V gave up 6 bases and J gave up 2 bases, with 14 bases separating them. In germline, CDR1 is KGHSH, CDR2 LQKENI. The CDR3 is CASSPSVPTYEQYF. CDR3 nucleotide sequence: TGTGCCAGCTCCCCCAGTGTGCCAACCTACGAGCAGTACTTC.

This clonotype occurred many times. The rearrangement links TRBV11-2 to TRBJ2-1; 8 positions match TRBD2. The V gene's germline CDR1 is SGHAT and CDR2 FQNNGV. With V trimmed by 6 bases and J by 12 bases, 16 bases remained unmatched. The CDR3 loop spans 15 amino acids. CDR3 sequence (DNA): TGTGCCAGCAGAGCTATAGCGGGGAGGATGGGAGGGCAGTTCTTC. Amino acids: CASRAIAGRMGGQFF.

This clonotype was seen a handful of times. The V call is TRBV3-1, the J call TRBJ2-1, with 7 bases aligning to TRBD2. Germline V gives CDR1 LGHDT, CDR2 YNNKEL (reference sequence). With 3 bases clipped from V and 6 bases from J, the junction kept 5 bases outside the gene matches. The CDR3 is made up of 14 amino acids. This CDR3 reads CASSHKAGSNEQFF. In DNA form, the CDR3 reads TGTGCCAGCAGCCACAAAGCGGGGAGCAATGAGCAGTTCTTC.

This clonotype was detected a few times. The chain combines TRBV24-1 with TRBJ2-5, with 7 bases that match TRBD2. Germline-derived CDR1 and CDR2 are KGHDR and SFDVKD. There are 13 residues in the CDR3. The V gene end was trimmed by 5 bases and the J gene end by 3 bases; junction bases not matched to a gene: 2. CDR3 in DNA: TGTGCCACCAGTGTTCGGGGGGAAGAGACCCAGTACTTC. This translates into CATSVRGEETQYF.

The chain recombines TRBV20-1 with TRBJ2-3, with TRBD2 matching over 7 bases. From germline, CDR1 is DFQATT and CDR2 SNEGSKA (reference sequence). V lost 6 bases, J lost 1 base, and 7 bases stayed unmatched. The CDR3 contains 14 residues. DNA of the CDR3: TGCAGTGCGGCCGGGGGGAGAGGCACAGATACGCAGTATTTT. As protein: CSAAGGRGTDTQYF.

The sample holds many counts of this clonotype. The V and J genes are TRBV12-3 or TRBV12-4 and TRBJ2-3; 15 bases are shared with TRBD2. J lost 0 bases, V lost 6 bases, and 22 bases had no gene match. The CDR3 runs 23 residues. The CDR3 spells CASSPGPLRGLAGGVTSTDTQYF. DNA for the CDR3: TGTGCCAGCAGCCCTGGCCCCCTCCGGGGACTAGCGGGAGGAGTAACTAGCACAGATACGCAGTATTTT.

The rearrangement links TRBV7-9 to TRBJ1-3; D gene uncertain. The CDR3 has 15 amino acids. Trimming pared 10 bases from V and 0 bases from J, leaving 16 bases between. The V gene's germline CDR1 is SEHNR and CDR2 FQNEAQ (reference sequence). Here the CDR3 reads CATSSGANSGNTIYF. The DNA of the CDR3 is TGTGCCACCTCAAGCGGCGCCAACTCTGGAAACACCATATATTTT.